This paragraph reports one T cell receptor (beta chain). Germline V gene sequence: CDR1 LGHDT, CDR2 YNNKEL (reference sequence). Trimming removed 4 bases from V and 2 bases from J; junction bases left unmatched: 10. There are 18 residues in the CDR3. The source of the sample is a study of blood T cell repertoires in COVID-19. Overall study context: Samples taken during acute and convalescent COVID-19 were collected in the United States, Italy and Spain. From T cells, B-cell-depleted T cells, or PBMCs came the material, which was cDNA or gDNA.

Participants, about 18 to 100 years old, spanned 25 or so US areas. The data were produced by immunoSEQ multiplex PCR, yet TCRdb's version contains in-frame clones alone and is incomplete. The data hold fewer than 250,000 clones, with 65% to 90% observed a single time. The sample consisted of PBMCs or T cells enriched from blood (not recorded which). The rearrangement links TRBV3-1 (or the pseudogene TRBV3-2) to TRBJ2-7, with 14 bases fitting TRBD2. The receptor comes from a middle-aged woman with acute COVID-19. In DNA, the CDR3 is TGTGCCAGCAGCCTGGGACAGGGGGGACTAGCGGGAGCCTACGAGCAGTACTTC. Translation gives CASSLGQGGLAGAYEQYF.